Listed below are T cell receptor beta chains from one sample, sequenced in a study of T cell responses to AZD1222 COVID-19 vaccine. TCRdb's copy holds only in-frame clones and misses some; the assay was immunoSEQ multiplex PCR. The top ten clones hold 11% of a sample with tens of thousands of clones, more than 70% of them seen once. The starting material was peripheral blood, obtained on day 0 of AZD1222 vaccination. The receptors were sampled from an adult in good health. CDR3s include the opening cysteine and the closing phenylalanine or tryptophan. The D gene is left open where the match is weak. Clone size is not always given. Where it is, it says once, few, many or a class for expanded clones.

d_call: TRBD1; clone_size: NA; j_call: TRBJ2-1; v_call: TRBV4-2; cdr3_aa: CASSQETGGWEQFF; cdr3_nt: TGTGCCAGCAGCCAAGAAACAGGGGGGTGGGAGCAGTTCTTC
d_call: NA; clone_size: NA; j_call: TRBJ1-5; v_call: TRBV6-5; cdr3_aa: CASSPDQRDQPQHF; cdr3_nt: TGTGCCAGCAGTCCGGACCAGAGGGATCAGCCCCAGCATTTT
d_call: NA; clone_size: NA; j_call: TRBJ2-3; v_call: TRBV21-1; cdr3_aa: CASSKDRGNGTDTQYF; cdr3_nt: TGTGCCAGCAGCAAAGACCGGGGGAATGGAACAGATACGCAGTATTTT
d_call: NA; clone_size: few; j_call: TRBJ2-5; v_call: TRBV20-1; cdr3_aa: CSARVGTQYF; cdr3_nt: TGCAGTGCTAGAGTAGGGACCCAGTACTTC
d_call: TRBD1; clone_size: NA; j_call: TRBJ1-4; v_call: TRBV28; cdr3_aa: CASTSGQINEKLFF; cdr3_nt: TGTGCCAGCACCTCGGGACAGATTAATGAAAAACTGTTTTTT
d_call: NA; clone_size: once; j_call: TRBJ1-3; v_call: TRBV5-1; cdr3_aa: CASSLEGPNSGNTIYF; cdr3_nt: TGCGCCAGCAGCTTGGAGGGACCGAACTCTGGAAACACCATATATTTT
d_call: NA; clone_size: few; j_call: TRBJ1-5; v_call: TRBV10-2; cdr3_aa: CASSLRTANQPQHF; cdr3_nt: TGCGCCAGCTCACTCCGGACAGCAAATCAGCCCCAGCATTTT
d_call: NA; clone_size: few; j_call: TRBJ2-3; v_call: TRBV29-1; cdr3_aa: CSVEEAADSPDTQYF; cdr3_nt: TGCAGCGTTGAAGAAGCCGCCGACAGCCCAGATACGCAGTATTTT
d_call: TRBD1; clone_size: NA; j_call: TRBJ2-1; v_call: TRBV10-3; cdr3_aa: CAISGGQVSNEQFF; cdr3_nt: TGTGCCATCAGTGGGGGACAGGTCTCCAATGAGCAGTTCTTC
d_call: TRBD1; clone_size: NA; j_call: TRBJ1-1; v_call: TRBV6-5; cdr3_aa: CATRQGANTEAFF; cdr3_nt: TGTGCCACCCGACAGGGGGCAAACACTGAAGCTTTCTTT
d_call: NA; clone_size: NA; j_call: TRBJ1-4; v_call: TRBV6-5; cdr3_aa: CASGWTDKLFF; cdr3_nt: TGTGCCAGCGGCTGGACAGACAAACTGTTTTTT
d_call: NA; clone_size: NA; j_call: TRBJ1-4; v_call: TRBV6-5; cdr3_aa: CASSYRGNEKLFF; cdr3_nt: TGTGCCAGCAGTTACAGGGGAAATGAAAAACTGTTTTTT
d_call: NA; clone_size: NA; j_call: TRBJ1-1; v_call: TRBV18; cdr3_aa: CASSPQRDVGPEAFF; cdr3_nt: TGTGCCAGCTCACCACAGAGGGATGTAGGCCCCGAAGCTTTCTTT
d_call: NA; clone_size: NA; j_call: TRBJ2-6; v_call: TRBV19; cdr3_aa: CAVQPGGGANVLTF; cdr3_nt: TGTGCGGTGCAACCCGGGGGCGGGGCCAACGTCCTGACTTTC
d_call: NA; clone_size: NA; j_call: TRBJ1-2; v_call: TRBV6-2/TRBV6-3; cdr3_aa: CASSYPTGGGVYGYTF; cdr3_nt: TGTGCCAGCAGTTACCCCACCGGGGGGGGAGTCTATGGCTACACCTTC
d_call: NA; clone_size: NA; j_call: TRBJ1-5; v_call: TRBV7-2; cdr3_aa: CASSLAGGVSNQPQHF; cdr3_nt: TGTGCCAGCAGCTTAGCAGGAGGGGTCAGCAATCAGCCCCAGCATTTT
d_call: NA; clone_size: once; j_call: TRBJ2-7; v_call: TRBV6-5; cdr3_aa: CASSYSTTQVF; cdr3_nt: TGTGCCAGCAGTTACTCGACGACCCAAGTCTTC
d_call: NA; clone_size: NA; j_call: TRBJ2-5; v_call: TRBV5-1; cdr3_aa: CASSPRGEQETQYF; cdr3_nt: TGCGCCAGCAGCCCTCGAGGGGAACAAGAGACCCAGTACTTC
d_call: NA; clone_size: NA; j_call: TRBJ2-6; v_call: TRBV2; cdr3_aa: CASSVEGGGANVLTF; cdr3_nt: TGTGCCAGCAGTGTTGAGGGGGGCGGGGCCAACGTCCTGACTTTC
d_call: NA; clone_size: NA; j_call: TRBJ2-2; v_call: TRBV29-1; cdr3_aa: CSVASTGELFF; cdr3_nt: TGCAGCGTTGCGAGCACCGGGGAGCTGTTTTTT
d_call: TRBD2; clone_size: NA; j_call: TRBJ2-7; v_call: TRBV11-3; cdr3_aa: CASSSGTTSEQYF; cdr3_nt: TGTGCCAGCAGCTCAGGGACTACCTCCGAGCAGTACTTC
d_call: TRBD2; clone_size: NA; j_call: TRBJ2-7; v_call: TRBV6-2/TRBV6-3; cdr3_aa: CASTPGERTSGSYEQYF; cdr3_nt: TGTGCCAGCACCCCTGGGGAGAGGACTAGCGGGAGTTACGAGCAGTACTTC
d_call: NA; clone_size: few; j_call: TRBJ2-3; v_call: TRBV18; cdr3_aa: CASSLYSTDTQYF; cdr3_nt: TGTGCCAGCTCACTGTACAGCACAGATACGCAGTATTTT